These 28 T cell receptor beta chains were sequenced from one sample in a study of T-cell memory formation after mild COVID-19. One entry per CDR3 protein results from TCRdb running MiXCR on the 5' RACE reads. The table includes 350,000 to 500,000 distinct CDR3 sequences, 20% to 30% detected once. The sequenced sample was PBMCs or a T cell subset sorted from them (not recorded which). The receptors come from an adult woman who had mild COVID-19 (a few samples of this study predate the infection). Cell type and time point are not known.

The V call is TRBV10-2, the J call TRBJ2-3; D not resolved. V shed 5 bases and J shed 2 bases, with 8 bases lying between them. Germline loops: CDR1 WSHSY, CDR2 SAAADI. The CDR3 sequence is 13 residues long. The CDR3 DNA sequence: TGCGCCAGCAGTACGACCGACACAGATACGCAGTATTTT. Amino acids: CASSTTDTDTQYF.

This clonotype has just a few counts. J is TRBJ2-7 and V is TRBV12-3 or TRBV12-4, with 13 bases identical to TRBD2. This CDR3 spans 16 amino acids. The V gene end was trimmed by 5 bases and the J gene end by 6 bases; junction bases not matched to a gene: 10. The CDR3 DNA sequence: TGTGCCAGCAGTCCGGGACTAGCGGGACCCAAGGTCGAGCAGTACTTC. Translation gives CASSPGLAGPKVEQYF.

This clonotype was found a few times. The chain uses TRBV6-1 and TRBJ2-1; D remains unclear. The germline V and J ends were trimmed by 6 bases and 0 bases, with 18 bases remaining between them. This CDR3 region has 17 residues. Per germline, CDR1 MNHNS and CDR2 SASEGT. For the CDR3, the DNA is TGTGCCAGCAGCTCCACTTTCAGGCGAAGCTCCTACAATGAGCAGTTCTTC. Amino acid sequence: CASSSTFRRSSYNEQFF.

This clonotype was seen only a few times. The chain employs TRBV5-6 and TRBJ1-5, with no clear D. The V gene lost 0 bases and the J gene lost 0 bases, with 7 bases spanning the gap. The germline gives CDR1 SGHDT, CDR2 YYEEEE. The CDR3 extends over 15 amino acids. The CDR3 bases are TGTGCCAGCAGCTTGGCGTGGGATAGCAATCAGCCCCAGCATTTT. Translated, it gives CASSLAWDSNQPQHF.

This clonotype was counted a few times. The chain is built from TRBV4-2 and TRBJ2-4; no definite D call. This CDR3 contains 14 residues. Germline V gene lookup returns CDR1 LGHNA and CDR2 YNFKEQ. Trimming took 1 base from V and 5 from J, leaving 9 bases between them. CDR3 sequence: CASSQGSAQNIQYF. The CDR3 region has the DNA TGTGCCAGCAGCCAAGGATCGGCCCAAAACATTCAGTACTTC.

This clonotype turned up a few times. The chain has TRBV3-1 and TRBJ2-1; no clear D. Trimming left V 0 bases short and J 4 bases short, with 7 bases between. This CDR3 is 14 amino acids long. From germline, CDR1 is LGHDT and CDR2 YNNKEL (reference sequence). The CDR3: CASSQDYGYNEQFF. The CDR3, as DNA: TGTGCCAGCAGCCAAGATTACGGGTACAATGAGCAGTTCTTC.

The V call is TRBV5-1, the J call TRBJ2-5; D gene unclear. CDR1 is SGHRS and CDR2 is YFSETQ in the germline V gene. Trimming removed 0 bases from V and 2 bases from J, with 8 bases in between. This CDR3 has 14 amino acids. The CDR3 here is CASSLARKQETQYF. The CDR3 DNA reads as TGCGCCAGCAGCTTGGCCCGGAAGCAAGAGACCCAGTACTTC. The whole variable domain, filled in from reference TRBV5-1 and TRBJ2-5, reads KAGVTQTPRYLIKTRGQQVTLSCSPISGHRSVSWYQQTPGQGLQFLFEYFSETQRNKGNFPGRFSGRQFSNSRSEMNVSTLELGDSALYLCASSLARKQETQYFGPGTRLLVL.

The chain is built from TRBV27 and TRBJ2-7; 12 bases line up with TRBD1. Germline loops: CDR1 MNHEY, CDR2 SMNVEV (reference sequence). CDR3 length equals 13 residues. V dropped 7 bases and J dropped 7; count of bases not matched to a gene: 5. CDR3 sequence reads: CASMGQGAEEQYF. The CDR3 nucleotides are TGTGCCAGCATGGGACAGGGGGCTGAAGAGCAGTACTTC.

With regard to this clonotype: With a much larger clone just one base away, this may be a read error. The gene calls are TRBV3-1 and TRBJ2-5; the D gene is possibly TRBD1 (6 bases). The V end was cut by 4 bases, the J end by 5 bases, with 20 bases between. The germline V gene encodes CDR1 LGHDT and CDR2 YNNKEL (reference sequence). This CDR3 spans 16 amino acids. CDR3 residues: CASSPDGGGGAETQYF. CDR3 nucleotide sequence: TGTGCCAGCAGCCCAGATGGGGGCGGTGGGGCGGAGACCCAGTACTTC.

There are a few counts of this clonotype. The V call is TRBV24-1, the J call TRBJ2-1; 12 bases fit TRBD2. V trimming: 0 bases; J trimming: 7 bases; junction bases outside the gene matches: 3. Germline CDR1 and CDR2: KGHDR and SFDVKD. CDR3 length: 16 residues. The CDR3 nucleotides are TGTGCCACCAGTGATTTGGGGCTAGCGGGGGGGAATGAGCAGTTCTTC. Translated: CATSDLGLAGGNEQFF.

The chain couples TRBV29-1 to TRBJ2-7, with D maybe TRBD2 (5 bases). The germline V gene encodes CDR1 SQVTM and CDR2 ANQGSEA. The V end lost 6 bases, the J end lost 2 bases, and 14 bases lay between the germline ends. This CDR3 is 13 amino acids long. CDR3 nucleotides: TGCAGCGTCGGACTCCGTCCCACCTACGAGCAGTACTTC. This gives the protein CSVGLRPTYEQYF.

This clonotype was observed a few times. The V gene is TRBV20-1, the J gene TRBJ1-6; TRBD1 matches 9 bases. Looked up from germline, CDR1 is DFQATT and CDR2 is SNEGSKA (reference sequence). CDR3 length equals 13 residues. V was pared by 4 bases and J by 7 bases, with 2 bases of the junction left unmatched. The CDR3 DNA reads TGCAGTGCTACGGGACAGGGCAATTCACCCCTCCACTTT. Protein: CSATGQGNSPLHF.

A few counts support this clonotype. This chain connects TRBV20-1 to TRBJ2-7, with 10 bases identical to TRBD2. V shed 5 bases, J shed 3 bases, and the junction held 7 bases outside the gene matches. The CDR3 consists of 14 residues. Germline CDR1 is DFQATT and CDR2 is SNEGSKA (reference sequence). The CDR3 nucleotides are TGCAGTGCTCAACACCCTAGCGGGGGCTACGAGCAGTACTTC. As protein: CSAQHPSGGYEQYF.

In its sample, this clonotype was seen a few times. This chain joins TRBV3-1 and TRBJ2-5, with D unclear. The ends were cut back, 3 bases at V and 2 bases at J, with 7 bases in the middle. The CDR3 loop spans 13 amino acids. The germline V gene encodes CDR1 LGHDT and CDR2 YNNKEL (reference sequence). DNA of the CDR3: TGTGCCAGCAGCCATATGTTACAAGAGACCCAGTACTTC. Its translation is CASSHMLQETQYF.

This chain links TRBV28 with TRBJ2-1; 11 bases align to TRBD1. Germline loops: CDR1 MDHEN, CDR2 SYDVKM. CDR3 size: 15 residues. The trim removed 6 bases at V and 7 bases at J, leaving 8 bases unmatched. CDR3 sequence reads: CASRTGGTGGNEQFF. CDR3 nucleotides: TGTGCCAGCAGGACCGGTGGGACAGGGGGGAATGAGCAGTTCTTC.

This clonotype was detected only a few times. The chain links TRBV14 to TRBJ2-2; 10 nucleotides match TRBD2. The CDR3 is made up of 15 amino acids. V was clipped by 3 bases and J by 3 bases; unmatched bases: 1. Per the germline V gene, CDR1 is SGHDN and CDR2 is FVKESK. The CDR3 sequence is CASSQGLAYTGELFF. CDR3 nucleotide sequence: TGTGCCAGCAGCCAGGGACTAGCGTACACCGGGGAGCTGTTTTTT.

This clonotype was recorded once. This chain joins TRBV19 and TRBJ2-7; TRBD2 aligns across 13 bases. Germline assignment: CDR1 LNHDA and CDR2 SQIVND (reference sequence). This CDR3 spans 18 amino acids. The V and J ends lost 3 bases and 7 bases, in that order; junction bases with no gene match: 15. The CDR3 region has the DNA TGTGCCAGTAGTATTACCCACTGGACTAGCGGGAGAAGTTATGAGCAGTACTTC. Its translation is CASSITHWTSGRSYEQYF.

This clonotype was recorded a few times. This chain uses TRBV6-6 with TRBJ2-5; 12 positions match TRBD2. V shed 8 bases and J 4 bases; nucleotides not matched to a gene: 5. The CDR3 consists of 14 residues. CDR1 is MNHNY, CDR2 SVGAGI, per germline (reference sequence). CDR3 in DNA: TGTGCCAGCGGCCTAGCGGGAGGGCCAGAGACCCAGTACTTC. Translated, it gives CASGLAGGPETQYF.

The chain is built from TRBV24-1 and TRBJ2-5, with 7 bases lining up with TRBD1. Germline V CDR1 and CDR2: KGHDR, SFDVKD. The CDR3 spans 17 residues. V gave up 3 bases and J gave up 1 base; unmatched junction bases: 10. CDR3: CATSDIGGRGVQETQYF. The CDR3 DNA is TGTGCCACCAGTGATATAGGGGGCCGAGGGGTCCAAGAGACCCAGTACTTC.

This clonotype was counted only a few times. This chain uses TRBV24-1 with TRBJ2-2; perhaps TRBD2 as D (5 bases). Germline CDR1 reads KGHDR; CDR2 reads SFDVKD. V was trimmed by 0 bases and J by 2 bases, leaving 12 bases between them. The CDR3 covers 17 residues. Written as DNA, the CDR3 is TGTGCCACCAGTGATTTGCACGGGGTCCTAAACACCGGGGAGCTGTTTTTT. Its translation: CATSDLHGVLNTGELFF.

The chain employs TRBV19 and TRBJ2-3; D call uncertain. The V end was cut by 3 bases, the J end by 4 bases, with 5 bases between. From germline, CDR1 is LNHDA and CDR2 SQIVND (reference sequence). The CDR3 consists of 12 residues. The CDR3 here is CASSIRADTQYF. The CDR3 DNA follows: TGTGCCAGTAGTATCAGAGCAGATACGCAGTATTTT.

This clonotype was recorded a few times. The chain carries TRBV7-9 and TRBJ2-5; D ambiguous. Germline V gives CDR1 SEHNR, CDR2 FQNEAQ (reference sequence). This CDR3 has 14 amino acids. Trimming pared 4 bases from V and 0 bases from J, leaving 9 bases between. Written as DNA, the CDR3 is TGTGCCAGCAGCTCCGAAGGGTACCAAGAGACCCAGTACTTC. Amino acid sequence: CASSSEGYQETQYF.

The chain joins TRBV7-9 to TRBJ1-2; D is ambiguous. The CDR3 has 13 residues. Germline CDR1 reads SEHNR; CDR2 reads FQNEAQ (reference sequence). Trimming pared 5 bases from V and 3 bases from J, leaving 10 bases between. The CDR3 loop is CASSETDHYGYTF. CDR3 in DNA: TGTGCCAGCAGCGAGACGGACCACTATGGCTACACCTTC.

As DNA, the CDR3 is TGTGCCAGCAGTGTAATTGGACAGCAAGAGACCCAGTACTTC. Residues: CASSVIGQQETQYF. This chain uses TRBV6-1 with TRBJ2-5; possibly TRBD1 for D (6 bases). V was clipped by 4 bases and J by 2 bases, with 11 bases between them. The CDR3 consists of 14 residues. Per the germline V gene, CDR1 is MNHNS and CDR2 is SASEGT.

The gene calls are TRBV28 and TRBJ1-4; possible D gene TRBD1, 5 bases. Germline V lookup: CDR1 MDHEN, CDR2 SYDVKM. The CDR3 contains 14 residues. Trimming took off 6 bases at V and 5 bases at J, with 13 bases between the two ends. The CDR3 DNA follows: TGTGCCAGCAGCCGTTTCGGGGACAATGAAAAACTGTTTTTT. Translation: CASSRFGDNEKLFF.

J is TRBJ1-1 and V is TRBV7-9; 7 positions agree with TRBD1. The CDR3 runs 16 residues. The V and J ends lost 2 bases and 1 base, in that order; junction bases with no gene match: 7. In germline, CDR1 is SEHNR, CDR2 FQNEAQ (reference sequence). In DNA, the CDR3 is TGTGCCAGCAGCTTACGGCAGGGGGTTACGAACACTGAAGCTTTCTTT. Protein sequence: CASSLRQGVTNTEAFF. Looking up the rest from reference TRBV7-9 and TRBJ1-1 gives the full variable domain: DTGVSQNPRHKITKRGQNVTFRCDPISEHNRLYWYRQTLGQGPEFLTYFQNEAQLEKSRLLSDRFSAERPKGSFSTLEIQRTEQGDSAMYLCASSLRQGVTNTEAFFGQGTRLTVV.

In its sample, this clonotype was seen once. The rearrangement uses TRBV25-1 and TRBJ1-2; tentatively, D is TRBD1 (6 bases). V was shortened by 4 bases and J by 8 bases, with 14 bases between the two germline ends. CDR3 length equals 13 residues. Germline V gene data show CDR1 as MGHDK and CDR2 as SYGVNS. CDR3 protein: CASSASWGRGYTF. The CDR3 region has the DNA TGTGCCAGCAGTGCCTCGTGGGGGCGCGGCTACACCTTC.

This clonotype was counted a few times. The rearrangement uses TRBV25-1 and TRBJ2-5, with 8 positions matching TRBD2. Trimming cost V 4 bases and J 6 bases; bases outside gene matches: 7. Germline CDR1 MGHDK, CDR2 SYGVNS. The CDR3 extends over 14 amino acids. The CDR3 DNA follows: TGTGCCAGCAGTGGGAGCGGGGGCATGAAGACCCAGTACTTC. Translating it yields CASSGSGGMKTQYF.